These T cell receptor beta chains were read from a single sample in a study of OX40 agonist ivuxolimab in advanced cancers. This table comes from immunoSEQ multiplex PCR, and its TCRdb copy is limited to in-frame clones, with some not included. The sample consists of 70,000 to 95,000 clones, about 92% of them appearing once. This sample comprised CD4+ or CD8+ T cells sorted from blood, obtained in a trial of the OX40 agonist ivuxolimab. These receptor sequences come from an adult with an advanced solid tumor such as melanoma, head and neck, liver or kidney cancer. CDR3s include the opening cysteine and the closing phenylalanine or tryptophan. D genes are given only for firm matches. The size field is filled for only some rows; it gives once, few, many or a size class.

V	D	J	size	DNA	CDR3
TRBV6-6	TRBD1	TRBJ1-5	NA	TGTGCCAGCAGTTACAGGGCAGGGGGCGTGATTCAGCCCCAGCATTTT	CASSYRAGGVIQPQHF
TRBV25-1	TRBD1	TRBJ2-5	once	TGTGCCAGCAGTCCGACAGGGGGCGTACAGACCCAGTACTTC	CASSPTGGVQTQYF
TRBV10-3	NA	TRBJ2-7	NA	TGTGCCATCAGTGAGTTTGTTGGCATGCACGAGCAGTACTTC	CAISEFVGMHEQYF
TRBV7-6	NA	TRBJ2-3	once	TGTGCCAGCAGCTTACTAGGGGCCACAGATACGCAGTATTTT	CASSLLGATDTQYF
TRBV5-4	TRBD1	TRBJ1-2	NA	TGTGCCAGCAGCTTCCAGGGGGTCCTCTATGGCTACACCTTC	CASSFQGVLYGYTF
TRBV5-1	NA	TRBJ1-4	NA	TGCGCCAGCAGCTTGTCAGGGCGCGCTAATGAAAAACTGTTTTTT	CASSLSGRANEKLFF
TRBV30	TRBD1	TRBJ1-1	NA	TGTGCCTGGAGTAGGGACAGGGGCACTGAAGCTTTCTTT	CAWSRDRGTEAFF
TRBV5-1	TRBD2	TRBJ2-1	NA	TGCGCCAGCAGCCCGCGGTCACTAGTAGCGGGAGCCTATGAGCAGTTCTTC	CASSPRSLVAGAYEQFF
TRBV6-5	NA	TRBJ1-5	NA	TGTGCCAGCAGTCCGCGTTTTGACAATCAGCCCCAGCATTTT	CASSPRFDNQPQHF
TRBV5-4	NA	TRBJ1-1	NA	TGTGCCAGCGACGCGGGGGCTGAAGCTTTCTTT	CASDAGAEAFF
TRBV14	NA	TRBJ2-3	NA	TGTGCCAGCAGCCAATTTTATACGCAGTATTTT	CASSQFYTQYF
TRBV5-5	TRBD1	TRBJ2-7	NA	TGTGCCAGCACCCGGGACAGGGGTGCCGGCTACGAGCAGTACTTC	CASTRDRGAGYEQYF
TRBV10-3	NA	TRBJ2-1	NA	TGTGCCATCAGACAGCTAGAGGGTGAGCAGTTCTTC	CAIRQLEGEQFF
TRBV30	NA	TRBJ1-1	NA	TGTGCCTGGAGTTTTTTGGGGGGTGAAGCTTTCTTT	CAWSFLGGEAFF
TRBV11-2	TRBD2	TRBJ2-1	NA	TGTGCCAGCAGCCCCCTAGCGGGAGGGCCCTACAATGAGCAGTTCTTC	CASSPLAGGPYNEQFF
TRBV6-5	NA	TRBJ1-6	NA	TGTGCCAGCACCCCCGAGGGCCTCGTTAATTCACCCCTCCACTTT	CASTPEGLVNSPLHF
TRBV5-8	NA	TRBJ1-6	once	TGTGCCAGCAGCTTGGCGAGGATTAGCTCCTATAATTCACCCCTCCACTTT	CASSLARISSYNSPLHF
TRBV19	NA	TRBJ1-2	NA	TGTGCCAGTAGGCTGGGGGGGAGCTATGGCTACACCTTC	CASRLGGSYGYTF
TRBV7-9	NA	TRBJ1-1	NA	TGTGCCAGCAGCATACAGGGTCAGTCTGAAGCTTTCTTT	CASSIQGQSEAFF
TRBV5-1	TRBD2	TRBJ2-3	once	TGCGCCAGCAGCTCGGGACTAGCGGGGGTGATCCCAGATACGCAGTATTTT	CASSSGLAGVIPDTQYF
TRBV18	NA	TRBJ1-2	NA	TGTGCCAGCTCACCGAGCACCCTGGGATTGGGAGGCTACACCTTC	CASSPSTLGLGGYTF
TRBV7-2	NA	TRBJ1-4	NA	TGTGCCAGCAGCTTAGGACAAGGGGAAAAACTGTTTTTT	CASSLGQGEKLFF
TRBV5-1	TRBD2	TRBJ2-1	NA	TGCGCCAGCAGCTTGATGGCTAGCGGGGACAGCGAGCAGTTCTTC	CASSLMASGDSEQFF
TRBV11-2	NA	TRBJ2-7	NA	TGTGCCAGCAGCTTACAAGGCTACGAGCAGTACTTC	CASSLQGYEQYF
TRBV7-2	TRBD1	TRBJ2-7	NA	TGTGCCAGCAGCCCGGACAGGGGATTTTACGAGCAGTACTTC	CASSPDRGFYEQYF
TRBV5-1	NA	TRBJ1-6	NA	TGCGCCAGCAGCTTGGTGCAGGGTGGTTCACCCCTCCACTTT	CASSLVQGGSPLHF
TRBV4-2	NA	TRBJ1-1	NA	TGTGCCAGCAGCCAAGCCGGGAGGGAAGTGGAAGCTTTCTTT	CASSQAGREVEAFF
TRBV6-5	NA	TRBJ2-5	once	TGTGCCAGCAGTTACCGAGGGTTCAGTGAGACCCAGTACTTC	CASSYRGFSETQYF
TRBV27	NA	TRBJ1-1	NA	TGTGCCAGCAGTTTAAGGGGCTCTGAAGCTTTCTTT	CASSLRGSEAFF
TRBV2	NA	TRBJ2-5	NA	TGTGCCAGCATCCGGGACATTCAAGAGACCCAGTACTTC	CASIRDIQETQYF
TRBV5-1	TRBD1	TRBJ2-7	NA	TGCGCCAGCAGCCTGGGACAGAATTACGAGCAGTACTTC	CASSLGQNYEQYF
TRBV30	NA	TRBJ2-5	NA	TGTGCCTGGAGTGTAGGCGAGACCCAGTACTTC	CAWSVGETQYF
TRBV19	NA	TRBJ2-2	NA	TGTGCCAGTAACCGGCCCGCGTTGGGGAACACCGGGGAGCTGTTTTTT	CASNRPALGNTGELFF
TRBV18	TRBD2	TRBJ2-1	NA	TGTGCCAGCTCACCACCGTTGGCGGGAGGGCCCGATGAGCAGTTCTTC	CASSPPLAGGPDEQFF
TRBV7-3	NA	TRBJ2-7	NA	TGTGCCAGCAGCCGGACCGGGACACACTACGAGCAGTACTTC	CASSRTGTHYEQYF
TRBV5-1	NA	TRBJ1-2	NA	TGCGCCAGCAGCAGCGTCCTTGACTATGGCTACACCTTC	CASSSVLDYGYTF